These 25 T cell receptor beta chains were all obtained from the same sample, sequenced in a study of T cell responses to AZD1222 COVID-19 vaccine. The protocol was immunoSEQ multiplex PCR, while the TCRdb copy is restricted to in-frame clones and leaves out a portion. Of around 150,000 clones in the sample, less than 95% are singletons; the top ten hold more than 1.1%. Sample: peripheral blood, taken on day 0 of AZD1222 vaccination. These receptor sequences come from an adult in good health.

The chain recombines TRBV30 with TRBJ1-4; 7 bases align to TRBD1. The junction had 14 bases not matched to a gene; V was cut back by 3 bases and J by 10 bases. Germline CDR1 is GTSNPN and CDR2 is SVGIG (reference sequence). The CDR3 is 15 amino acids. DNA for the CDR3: TGTGCCTGGAGCCCCCTCACAGGGGCAGGAGGAAAACTGTTTTTT. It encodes CAWSPLTGAGGKLFF.

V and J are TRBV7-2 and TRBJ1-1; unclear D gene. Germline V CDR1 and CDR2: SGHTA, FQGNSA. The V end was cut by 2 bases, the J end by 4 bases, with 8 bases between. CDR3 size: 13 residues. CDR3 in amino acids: CASSLMSGTEAFF. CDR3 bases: TGTGCCAGCAGCTTAATGTCTGGCACTGAAGCTTTCTTT.

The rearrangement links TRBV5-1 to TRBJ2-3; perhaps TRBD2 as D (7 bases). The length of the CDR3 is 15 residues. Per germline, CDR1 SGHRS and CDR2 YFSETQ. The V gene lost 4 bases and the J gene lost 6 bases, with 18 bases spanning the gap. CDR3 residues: CASSPGERGPDTQYF. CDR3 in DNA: TGCGCCAGCAGCCCAGGGGAGCGGGGTCCTGATACGCAGTATTTT.

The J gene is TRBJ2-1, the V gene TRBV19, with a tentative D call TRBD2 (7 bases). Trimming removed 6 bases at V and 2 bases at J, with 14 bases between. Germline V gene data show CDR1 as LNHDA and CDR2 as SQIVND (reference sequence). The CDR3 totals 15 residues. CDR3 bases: TGTGCCAGTAGCCCCCCCGGGGGGCCCTACAATGAGCAGTTCTTC. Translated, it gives CASSPPGGPYNEQFF.

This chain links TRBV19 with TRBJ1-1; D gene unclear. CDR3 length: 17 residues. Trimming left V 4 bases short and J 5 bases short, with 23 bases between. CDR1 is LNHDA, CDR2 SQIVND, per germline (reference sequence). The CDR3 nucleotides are TGTGCCAGTAGTAGTCCGGCAGGCATACGTTCTACGACTGAAGCTTTCTTT. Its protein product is CASSSPAGIRSTTEAFF.

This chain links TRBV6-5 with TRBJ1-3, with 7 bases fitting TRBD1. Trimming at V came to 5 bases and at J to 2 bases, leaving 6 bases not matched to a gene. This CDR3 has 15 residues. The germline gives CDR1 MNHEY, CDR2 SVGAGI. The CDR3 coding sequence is TGTGCCAGCAGTCGACAGGGACAAACTGGAAACACCATATATTTT. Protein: CASSRQGQTGNTIYF.

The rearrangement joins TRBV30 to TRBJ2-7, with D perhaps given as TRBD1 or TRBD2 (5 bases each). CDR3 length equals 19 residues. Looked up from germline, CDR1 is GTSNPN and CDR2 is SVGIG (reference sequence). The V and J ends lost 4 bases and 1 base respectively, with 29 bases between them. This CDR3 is CAWTPLGLGPRFSSYEQYF. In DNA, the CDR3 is TGTGCCTGGACCCCCCTCGGACTGGGACCCCGATTTTCATCCTACGAGCAGTACTTC.

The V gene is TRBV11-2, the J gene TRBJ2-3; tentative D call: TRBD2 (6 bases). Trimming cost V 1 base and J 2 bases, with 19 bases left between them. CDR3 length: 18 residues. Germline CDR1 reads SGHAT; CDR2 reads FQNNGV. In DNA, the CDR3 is TGTGCCAGCAGCTTAGGGAGTCCCTTAGCGGACTACACAGATACGCAGTATTTT. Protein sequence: CASSLGSPLADYTDTQYF.

The CDR3: CASSLVLGRPSYEQYF. CDR3 nucleotide sequence: TGTGCCAGCAGCTTGGTTCTCGGGAGGCCCTCCTACGAGCAGTACTTC. This chain connects TRBV13 to TRBJ2-7, with 7 bases that match TRBD2. CDR1 is PRHDT and CDR2 is FYEKMQ in the germline V gene (reference sequence). The CDR3 is 16 amino acids. Germline trimming cut 3 bases from V and 0 bases from J; bases unmatched to any gene: 8.

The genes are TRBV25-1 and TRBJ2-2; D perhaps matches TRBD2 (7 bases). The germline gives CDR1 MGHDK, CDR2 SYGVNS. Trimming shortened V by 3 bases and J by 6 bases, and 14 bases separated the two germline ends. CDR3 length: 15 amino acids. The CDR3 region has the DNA TGTGCCAGCAGTGAGGGGGGGGCGGTTGCCGGGGAGCTGTTTTTT. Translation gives CASSEGGAVAGELFF.

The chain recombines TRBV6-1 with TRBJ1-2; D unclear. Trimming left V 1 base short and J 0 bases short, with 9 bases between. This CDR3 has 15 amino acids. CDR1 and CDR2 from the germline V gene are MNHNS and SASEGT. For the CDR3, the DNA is TGTGCCAGCAGTGAAGTGTCGGGTACTAACTATGGCTACACCTTC. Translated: CASSEVSGTNYGYTF.

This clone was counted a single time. In nucleotides, the CDR3 is TGTGCCAGCAGCTTAGTTCCCGGGACTGGGTTTGGTGAAGCTTTCTTT. It codes for CASSLVPGTGFGEAFF. V is TRBV7-9 and J is TRBJ1-1; D is perhaps TRBD1 (5 bases). With 1 base removed from V and 7 bases from J, the gap between germline ends came to 19 bases. Germline-derived CDR1 and CDR2 are SEHNR and FQNEAQ (reference sequence). This CDR3 spans 16 amino acids.

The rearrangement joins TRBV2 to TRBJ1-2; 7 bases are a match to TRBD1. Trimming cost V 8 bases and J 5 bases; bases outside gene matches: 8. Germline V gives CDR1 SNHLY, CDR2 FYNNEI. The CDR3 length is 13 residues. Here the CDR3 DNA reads TGTGCCAGCGAAAGGACAGGCCGGTATGGCTACACCTTC. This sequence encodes CASERTGRYGYTF.

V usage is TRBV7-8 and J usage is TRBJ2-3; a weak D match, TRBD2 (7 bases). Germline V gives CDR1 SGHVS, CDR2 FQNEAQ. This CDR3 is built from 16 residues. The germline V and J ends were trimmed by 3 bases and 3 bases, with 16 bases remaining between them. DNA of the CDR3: TGTGCCAGCAGCTTCGTCGAGGGGGGGAGGACAGATACGCAGTATTTT. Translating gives CASSFVEGGRTDTQYF.

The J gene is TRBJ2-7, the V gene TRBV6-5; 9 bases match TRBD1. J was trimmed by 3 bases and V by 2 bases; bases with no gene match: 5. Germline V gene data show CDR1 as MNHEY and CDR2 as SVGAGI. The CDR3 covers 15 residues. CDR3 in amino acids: CASSYGGTGFYEQYF. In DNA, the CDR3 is TGTGCCAGCAGTTACGGGGGGACAGGGTTCTACGAGCAGTACTTC.

CDR3 nucleotide sequence: TGTGCCAGTAGTCTTGGTAGCGGGGGGGTTTACGAGCAGTACTTC. Translating gives CASSLGSGGVYEQYF. This chain joins TRBV19 and TRBJ2-7, with 11 nucleotides matching TRBD2. This CDR3 comprises 15 residues. Germline-derived CDR1 and CDR2 are LNHDA and SQIVND (reference sequence). The V segment lost 5 bases and the J segment 4 bases; nucleotides outside the gene matches: 7.

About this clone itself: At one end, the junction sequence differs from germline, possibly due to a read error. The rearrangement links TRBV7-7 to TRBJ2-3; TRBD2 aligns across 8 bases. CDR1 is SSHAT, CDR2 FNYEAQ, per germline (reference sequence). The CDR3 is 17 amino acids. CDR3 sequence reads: CASTSSPASGSTDTQYF. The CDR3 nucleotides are TGTGCTAGCACCTCCTCCCCCGCTAGCGGGAGCACAGATACGCAGTATTTT.

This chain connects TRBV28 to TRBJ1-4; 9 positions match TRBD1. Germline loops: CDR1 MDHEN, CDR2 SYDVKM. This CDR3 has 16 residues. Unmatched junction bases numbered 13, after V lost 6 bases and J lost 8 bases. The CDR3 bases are TGTGCCAGCAGGACTCCTGACAGGGGGGGGTTCGAAAAACTGTTTTTT. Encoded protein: CASRTPDRGGFEKLFF.

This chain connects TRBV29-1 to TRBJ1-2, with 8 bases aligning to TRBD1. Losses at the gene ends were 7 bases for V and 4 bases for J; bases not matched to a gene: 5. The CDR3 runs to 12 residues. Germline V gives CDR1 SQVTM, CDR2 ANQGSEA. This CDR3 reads CSAGTGRYGYTF. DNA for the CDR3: TGCAGCGCCGGGACAGGACGCTATGGCTACACCTTC. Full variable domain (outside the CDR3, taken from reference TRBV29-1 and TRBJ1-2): SAVISQKPSRDICQRGTSLTIQCQVDSQVTMMFWYRQQPGQSLTLIATANQGSEATYESGFVIDKFPISRPNLTFSTLTVSNMSPEDSSIYLCSAGTGRYGYTFGSGTRLTVV.

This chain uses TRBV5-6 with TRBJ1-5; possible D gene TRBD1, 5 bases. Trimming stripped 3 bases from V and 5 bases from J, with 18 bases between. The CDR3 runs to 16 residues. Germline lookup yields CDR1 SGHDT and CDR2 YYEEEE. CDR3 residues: CASSYRPTQGHQPQHF. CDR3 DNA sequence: TGTGCCAGCAGCTACCGTCCTACGCAGGGCCATCAGCCCCAGCATTTT.

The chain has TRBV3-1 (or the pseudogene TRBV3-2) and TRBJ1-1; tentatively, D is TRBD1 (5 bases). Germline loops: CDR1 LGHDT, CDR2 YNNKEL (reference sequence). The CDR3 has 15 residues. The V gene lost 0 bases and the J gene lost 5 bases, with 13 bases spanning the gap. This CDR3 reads CASSQESQGRTEAFF. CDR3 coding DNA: TGTGCCAGCAGCCAAGAGTCTCAGGGAAGGACTGAAGCTTTCTTT.

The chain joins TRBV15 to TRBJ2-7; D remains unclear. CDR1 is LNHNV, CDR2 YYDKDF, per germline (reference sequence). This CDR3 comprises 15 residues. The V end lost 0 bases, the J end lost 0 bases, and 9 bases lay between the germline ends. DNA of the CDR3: TGTGCCACCAGCAGAGATCCGGATTCCTCCTACGAGCAGTACTTC. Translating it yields CATSRDPDSSYEQYF.

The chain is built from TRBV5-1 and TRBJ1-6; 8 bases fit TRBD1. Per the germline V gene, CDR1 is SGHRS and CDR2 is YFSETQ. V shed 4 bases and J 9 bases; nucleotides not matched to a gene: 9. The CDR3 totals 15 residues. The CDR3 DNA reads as TGCGCCAGCAGCATAGGACAGGGTGGCGGTTCACCCCTCCACTTT. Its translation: CASSIGQGGGSPLHF.

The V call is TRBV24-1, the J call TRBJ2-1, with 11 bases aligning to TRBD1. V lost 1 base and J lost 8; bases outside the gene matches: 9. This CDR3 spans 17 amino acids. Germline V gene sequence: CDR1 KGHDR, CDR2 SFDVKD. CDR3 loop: CATSDFGGQGVSDEQFF. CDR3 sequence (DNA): TGTGCCACCAGTGATTTCGGGGGACAGGGGGTGTCGGATGAGCAGTTCTTC.

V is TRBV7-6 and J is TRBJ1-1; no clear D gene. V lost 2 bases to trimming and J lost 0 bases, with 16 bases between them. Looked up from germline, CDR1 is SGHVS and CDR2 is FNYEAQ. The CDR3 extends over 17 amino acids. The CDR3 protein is CASSLYPGESMNTEAFF. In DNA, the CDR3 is TGTGCCAGCAGCTTATATCCTGGGGAGAGCATGAACACTGAAGCTTTCTTT. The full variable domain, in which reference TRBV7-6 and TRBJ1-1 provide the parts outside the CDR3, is GAGVSQSPRYKVTKRGQDVALRCDPISGHVSLYWYRQALGQGPEFLTYFNYEAQQDKSGLPNDRFSAERPEGSISTLTIQRTEQRDSAMYRCASSLYPGESMNTEAFFGQGTRLTVV.